The 15 T cell receptor beta chains below all came from one sample that was sequenced in a study of T cell responses to AZD1222 COVID-19 vaccine. Assay used: immunoSEQ multiplex PCR; TCRdb lists only in-frame clones, some missing. The sample lists roughly 120,000 clones, 88% occurring once. The sample was peripheral blood, taken on day 0 of AZD1222 vaccination. The receptors were sampled from an adult in good health.

The rearrangement uses TRBV27 and TRBJ1-2, with D hard to call. The CDR3 runs 14 residues. Germline lookup yields CDR1 MNHEY and CDR2 SMNVEV (reference sequence). Between the trimmed V and J ends, which lost 3 bases and 3 bases, there was a span of 11 bases. CDR3 DNA sequence: TGTGCCAGCAGTTTTCGAGGTCAGGACTATGGCTACACCTTC. Its protein product is CASSFRGQDYGYTF.

The chain has TRBV7-2 and TRBJ2-3; D gene ambiguous. The CDR3 is 16 residues long. Germline values: CDR1 SGHTA, CDR2 FQGNSA. Trimming removed 2 bases at V and 0 bases at J, with 12 bases between. The CDR3 reads CASSLLSYSSTDTQYF. The CDR3 bases are TGTGCCAGCAGCTTATTAAGTTATTCTAGCACAGATACGCAGTATTTT.

The genes are TRBV7-6 and TRBJ1-3, with a tentative D call TRBD1 (6 bases). The CDR3 has 16 amino acids. Germline CDR1 and CDR2: SGHVS and FNYEAQ. V was clipped by 0 bases and J by 3 bases, with 12 bases between them. The chain's CDR3 is CASSLAPRGNGNTIYF. In nucleotides, the CDR3 is TGTGCCAGCAGCTTAGCTCCCAGGGGAAATGGAAACACCATATATTTT.

J is TRBJ1-4 and V is TRBV7-9; 7 bases map to TRBD1. The CDR3 loop spans 14 amino acids. Germline trimming cut 5 bases from V and 7 bases from J; bases unmatched to any gene: 7. CDR1 is SEHNR, CDR2 FQNEAQ, per germline (reference sequence). The CDR3: CASSGRQGSEKLFF. The CDR3, as DNA: TGTGCCAGCAGCGGACGACAGGGAAGTGAAAAACTGTTTTTT.

The rearrangement uses TRBV28 and TRBJ1-5; possible D gene TRBD1, 5 bases. Trimming left V 3 bases short and J 1 base short, with 10 bases between. The V gene's germline CDR1 is MDHEN and CDR2 SYDVKM. The CDR3 extends over 15 amino acids. CDR3 region: CASSFRRGSNQPQHF. CDR3 nucleotide sequence: TGTGCCAGCAGTTTCCGGAGGGGAAGCAATCAGCCCCAGCATTTT.

This chain links TRBV15 with TRBJ2-5; TRBD1 aligns across 9 bases. This CDR3 comprises 16 residues. CDR1 is LNHNV, CDR2 YYDKDF, per germline (reference sequence). J was trimmed by 1 base and V by 0 bases; bases with no gene match: 3. The CDR3 loop reads CATSRDRGQGQETQYF. Here the CDR3 DNA reads TGTGCCACCAGCAGAGATAGGGGACAGGGCCAAGAGACCCAGTACTTC.

The chain couples TRBV4-1 to TRBJ2-1; D remains unclear. Germline values: CDR1 MGHRA, CDR2 YSYEKL. There are 14 residues in the CDR3. Trimming shortened V by 3 bases and J by 6 bases, and 12 bases separated the two germline ends. In DNA, the CDR3 is TGCGCCAGCAGCCAGACTGCCTTACTCAATGAGCAGTTCTTC. This sequence encodes CASSQTALLNEQFF.

The chain has TRBV15 and TRBJ2-7; D gene uncertain. Germline CDR1 and CDR2: LNHNV and YYDKDF (reference sequence). V shed 0 bases and J shed 0 bases, with 9 bases lying between them. The CDR3 is 15 amino acids. CDR3 residues: CATSRDRSPSYEQYF. CDR3 in DNA: TGTGCCACCAGCAGAGATCGAAGTCCCTCCTACGAGCAGTACTTC.

The chain couples TRBV5-8 to TRBJ1-1; D is possibly TRBD1 (5 bases). Germline lookup yields CDR1 SGHTS and CDR2 YDEGEE. V was trimmed by 2 bases and J by 0 bases, leaving 11 bases between them. The length of the CDR3 is 15 residues. The CDR3 region has the DNA TGTGCCAGCAGCTTCTCCGGCAGGGTGAACACTGAAGCTTTCTTT. This translates into CASSFSGRVNTEAFF.

This chain connects TRBV6-1 to TRBJ1-5; D unresolved. There are 15 residues in the CDR3. V lost 3 bases, J lost 2 bases, and 11 bases lay in between. Germline V gene sequence: CDR1 MNHNS, CDR2 SASEGT. CDR3: CASSESNGRNQPQHF. The CDR3 DNA sequence: TGTGCCAGCAGTGAGTCCAACGGACGCAATCAGCCCCAGCATTTT.

The chain carries TRBV5-1 and TRBJ1-1, with 10 bases aligning to TRBD1. The CDR3 sequence is 15 residues long. Germline V gene lookup returns CDR1 SGHRS and CDR2 YFSETQ. J was trimmed by 5 bases and V by 4 bases; bases with no gene match: 8. The CDR3 DNA is TGCGCCAGCAGCCAATCCGGGACAGGGGATACTGAAGCTTTCTTT. It codes for CASSQSGTGDTEAFF.

A single count supports this clone. J is TRBJ2-2 and V is TRBV24-1; D possibly matches TRBD1 or TRBD2 (5 bases each). CDR3 length: 16 amino acids. Germline assignment: CDR1 KGHDR and CDR2 SFDVKD. V was shortened by 1 base and J by 0 bases, with 8 bases between the two germline ends. The CDR3 DNA is TGTGCCACCAGTGATTTCGGGACCGCGAACACCGGGGAGCTGTTTTTT. Protein sequence: CATSDFGTANTGELFF.

This sequence joins TRBV29-1 and TRBJ2-1; 8 nucleotides match TRBD2. Germline CDR1 reads SQVTM; CDR2 reads ANQGSEA. V was clipped by 7 bases and J by 2 bases; unmatched bases: 4. The CDR3 has 13 amino acids. This CDR3 is CSAGTRAYNEQFF. CDR3 DNA: TGCAGCGCTGGGACTAGGGCCTACAATGAGCAGTTCTTC.

The V gene is TRBV7-2, the J gene TRBJ1-1; no clear D. Trimming took 9 bases from V and 0 from J, leaving 11 bases between them. The germline V gene encodes CDR1 SGHTA and CDR2 FQGNSA. The CDR3 has 13 amino acids. CDR3 region: CASARQMNTEAFF. CDR3 coding DNA: TGTGCCAGTGCGCGGCAGATGAACACTGAAGCTTTCTTT.

Details on this clone: The identical CDR3 is also encoded by other nucleotide sequences in the sample. This chain connects TRBV7-2 to TRBJ1-2; TRBD1 matches 8 bases. V gave up 4 bases and J gave up 7 bases; unmatched junction bases: 5. This CDR3 region has 13 residues. Germline CDR1 and CDR2: SGHTA and FQGNSA. Here the CDR3 reads CASSSGQGGGYTF. As DNA, the CDR3 is TGTGCCAGCAGCTCCGGACAGGGCGGTGGCTACACCTTC.